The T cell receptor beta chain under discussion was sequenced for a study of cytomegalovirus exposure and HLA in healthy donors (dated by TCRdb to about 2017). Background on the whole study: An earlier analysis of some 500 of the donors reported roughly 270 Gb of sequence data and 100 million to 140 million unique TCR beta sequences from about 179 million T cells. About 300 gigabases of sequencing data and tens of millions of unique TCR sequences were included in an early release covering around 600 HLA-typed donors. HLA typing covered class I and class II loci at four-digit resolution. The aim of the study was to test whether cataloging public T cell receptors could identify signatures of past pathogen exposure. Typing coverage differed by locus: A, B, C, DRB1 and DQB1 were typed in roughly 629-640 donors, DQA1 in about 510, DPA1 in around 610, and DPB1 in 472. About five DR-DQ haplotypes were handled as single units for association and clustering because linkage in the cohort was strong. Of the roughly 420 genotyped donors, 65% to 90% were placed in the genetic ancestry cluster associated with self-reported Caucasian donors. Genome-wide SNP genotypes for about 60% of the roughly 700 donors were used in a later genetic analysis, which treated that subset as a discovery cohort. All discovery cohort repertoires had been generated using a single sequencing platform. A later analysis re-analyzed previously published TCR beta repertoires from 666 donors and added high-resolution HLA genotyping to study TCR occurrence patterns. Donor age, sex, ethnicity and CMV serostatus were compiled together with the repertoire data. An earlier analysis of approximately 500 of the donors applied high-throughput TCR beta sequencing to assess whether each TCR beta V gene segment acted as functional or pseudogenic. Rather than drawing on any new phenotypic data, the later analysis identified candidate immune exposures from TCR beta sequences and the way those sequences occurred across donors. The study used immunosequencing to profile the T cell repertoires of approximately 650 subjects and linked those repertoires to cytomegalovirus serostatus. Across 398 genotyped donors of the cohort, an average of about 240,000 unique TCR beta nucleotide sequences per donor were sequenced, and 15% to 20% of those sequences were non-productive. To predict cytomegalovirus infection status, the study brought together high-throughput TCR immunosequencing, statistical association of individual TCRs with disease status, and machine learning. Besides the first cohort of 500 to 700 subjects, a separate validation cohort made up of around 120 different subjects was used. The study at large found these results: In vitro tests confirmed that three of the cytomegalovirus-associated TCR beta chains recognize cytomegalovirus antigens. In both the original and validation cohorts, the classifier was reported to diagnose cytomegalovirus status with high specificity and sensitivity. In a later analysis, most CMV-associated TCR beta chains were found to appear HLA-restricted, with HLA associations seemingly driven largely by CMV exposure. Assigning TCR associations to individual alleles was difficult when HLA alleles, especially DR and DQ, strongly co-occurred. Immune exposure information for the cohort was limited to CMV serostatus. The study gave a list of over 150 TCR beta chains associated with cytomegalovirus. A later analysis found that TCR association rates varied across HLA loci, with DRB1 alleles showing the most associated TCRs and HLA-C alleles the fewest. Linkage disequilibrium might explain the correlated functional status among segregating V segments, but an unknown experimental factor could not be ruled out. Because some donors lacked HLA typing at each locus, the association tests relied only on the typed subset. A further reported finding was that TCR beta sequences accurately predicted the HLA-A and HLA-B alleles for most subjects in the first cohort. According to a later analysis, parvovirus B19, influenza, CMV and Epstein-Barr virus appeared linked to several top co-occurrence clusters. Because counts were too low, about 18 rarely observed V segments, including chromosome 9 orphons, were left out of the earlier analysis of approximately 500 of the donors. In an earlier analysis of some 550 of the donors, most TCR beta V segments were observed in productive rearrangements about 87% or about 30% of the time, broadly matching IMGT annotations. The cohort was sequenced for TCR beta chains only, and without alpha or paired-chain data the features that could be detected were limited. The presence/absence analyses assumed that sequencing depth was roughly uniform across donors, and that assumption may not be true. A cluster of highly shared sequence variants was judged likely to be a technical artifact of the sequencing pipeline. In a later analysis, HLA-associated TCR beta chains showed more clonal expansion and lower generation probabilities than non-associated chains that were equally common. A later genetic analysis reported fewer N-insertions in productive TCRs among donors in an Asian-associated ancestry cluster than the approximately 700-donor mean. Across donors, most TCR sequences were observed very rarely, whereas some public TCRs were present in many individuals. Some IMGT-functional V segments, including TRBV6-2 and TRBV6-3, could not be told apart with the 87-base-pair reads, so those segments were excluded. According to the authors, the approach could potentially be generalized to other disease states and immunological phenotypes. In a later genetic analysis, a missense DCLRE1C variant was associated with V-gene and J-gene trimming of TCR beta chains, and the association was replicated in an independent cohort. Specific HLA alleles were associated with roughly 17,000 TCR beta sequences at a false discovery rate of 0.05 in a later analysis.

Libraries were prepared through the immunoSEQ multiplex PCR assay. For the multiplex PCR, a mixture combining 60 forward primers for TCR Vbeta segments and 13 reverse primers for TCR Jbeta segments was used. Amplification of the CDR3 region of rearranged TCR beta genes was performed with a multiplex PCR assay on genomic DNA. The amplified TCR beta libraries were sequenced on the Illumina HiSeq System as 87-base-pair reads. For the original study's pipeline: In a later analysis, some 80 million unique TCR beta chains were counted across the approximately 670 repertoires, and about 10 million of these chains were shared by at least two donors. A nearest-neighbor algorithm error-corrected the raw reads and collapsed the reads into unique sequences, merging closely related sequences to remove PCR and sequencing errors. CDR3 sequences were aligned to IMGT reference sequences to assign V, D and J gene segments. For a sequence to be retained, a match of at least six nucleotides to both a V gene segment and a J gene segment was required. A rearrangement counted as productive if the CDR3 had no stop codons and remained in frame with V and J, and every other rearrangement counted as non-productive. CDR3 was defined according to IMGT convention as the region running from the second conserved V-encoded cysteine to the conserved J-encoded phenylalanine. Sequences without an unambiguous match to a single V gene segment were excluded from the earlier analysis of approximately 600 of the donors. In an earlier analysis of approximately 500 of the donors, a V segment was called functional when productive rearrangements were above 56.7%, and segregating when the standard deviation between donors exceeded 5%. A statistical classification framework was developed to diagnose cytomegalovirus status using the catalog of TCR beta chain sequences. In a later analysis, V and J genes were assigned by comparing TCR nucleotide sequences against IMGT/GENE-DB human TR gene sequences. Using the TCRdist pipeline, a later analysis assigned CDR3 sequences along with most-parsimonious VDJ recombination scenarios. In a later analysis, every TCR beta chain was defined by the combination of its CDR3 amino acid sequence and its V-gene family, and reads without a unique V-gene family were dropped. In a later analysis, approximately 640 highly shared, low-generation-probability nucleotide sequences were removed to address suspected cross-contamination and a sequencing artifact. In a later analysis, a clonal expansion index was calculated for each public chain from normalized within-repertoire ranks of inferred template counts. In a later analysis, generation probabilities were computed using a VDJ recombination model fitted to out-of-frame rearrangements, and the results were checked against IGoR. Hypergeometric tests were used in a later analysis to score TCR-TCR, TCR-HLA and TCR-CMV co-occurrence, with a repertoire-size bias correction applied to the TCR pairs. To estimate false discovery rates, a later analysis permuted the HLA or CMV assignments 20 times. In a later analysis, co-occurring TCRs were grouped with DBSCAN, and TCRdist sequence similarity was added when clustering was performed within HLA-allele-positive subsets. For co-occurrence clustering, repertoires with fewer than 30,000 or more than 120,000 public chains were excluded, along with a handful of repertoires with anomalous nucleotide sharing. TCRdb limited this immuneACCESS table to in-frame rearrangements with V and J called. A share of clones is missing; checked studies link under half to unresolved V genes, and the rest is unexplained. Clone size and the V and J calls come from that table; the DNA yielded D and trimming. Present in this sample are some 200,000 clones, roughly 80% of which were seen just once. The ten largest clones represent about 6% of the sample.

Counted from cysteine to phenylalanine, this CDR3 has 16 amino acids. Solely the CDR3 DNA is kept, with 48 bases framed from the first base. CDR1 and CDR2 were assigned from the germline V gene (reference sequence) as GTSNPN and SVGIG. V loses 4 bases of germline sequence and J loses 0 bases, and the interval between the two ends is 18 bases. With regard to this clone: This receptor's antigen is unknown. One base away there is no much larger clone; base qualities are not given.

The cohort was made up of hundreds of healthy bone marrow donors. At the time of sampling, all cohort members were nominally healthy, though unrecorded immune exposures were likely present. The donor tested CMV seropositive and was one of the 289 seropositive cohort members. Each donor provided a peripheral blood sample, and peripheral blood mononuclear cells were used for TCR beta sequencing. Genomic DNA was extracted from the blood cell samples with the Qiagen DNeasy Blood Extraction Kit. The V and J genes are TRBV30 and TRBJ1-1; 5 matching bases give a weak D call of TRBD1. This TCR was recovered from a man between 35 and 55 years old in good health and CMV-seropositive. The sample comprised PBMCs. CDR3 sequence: CAWNQIRQPMNTEAFF. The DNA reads TGTGCCTGGAACCAGATCCGACAGCCTATGAACACTGAAGCTTTCTTT.